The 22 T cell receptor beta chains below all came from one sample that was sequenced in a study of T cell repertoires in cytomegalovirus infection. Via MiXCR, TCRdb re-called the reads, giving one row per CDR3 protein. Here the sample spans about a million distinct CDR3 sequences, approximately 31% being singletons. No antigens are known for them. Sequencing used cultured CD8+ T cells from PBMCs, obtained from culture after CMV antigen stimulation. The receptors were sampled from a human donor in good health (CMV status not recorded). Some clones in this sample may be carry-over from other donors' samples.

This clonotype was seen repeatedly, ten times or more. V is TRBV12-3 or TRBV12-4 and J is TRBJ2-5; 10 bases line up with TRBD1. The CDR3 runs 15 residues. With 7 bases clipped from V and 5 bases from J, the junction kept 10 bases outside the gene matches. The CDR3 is CASTSHGTGVETQYF. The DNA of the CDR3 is TGTGCCAGCACCTCCCACGGGACAGGGGTGGAGACCCAGTACTTC.

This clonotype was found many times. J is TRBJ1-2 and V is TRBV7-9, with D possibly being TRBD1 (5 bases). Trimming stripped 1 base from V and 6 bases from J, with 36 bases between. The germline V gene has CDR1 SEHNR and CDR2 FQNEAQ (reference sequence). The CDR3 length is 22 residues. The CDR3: CASSLGDGTLFFQSEEDHGYTF. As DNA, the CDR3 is TGTGCCAGCAGCTTAGGGGACGGGACCCTGTTTTTCCAATCCGAAGAAGACCATGGCTACACCTTC.

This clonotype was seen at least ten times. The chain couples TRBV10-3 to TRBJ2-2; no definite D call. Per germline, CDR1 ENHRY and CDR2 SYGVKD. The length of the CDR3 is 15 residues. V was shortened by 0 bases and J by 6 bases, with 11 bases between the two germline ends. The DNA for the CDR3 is TGTGCCATCAGTGAGTCGAATGGGTTCGCCGGGGAGCTGTTTTTT. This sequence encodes CAISESNGFAGELFF.

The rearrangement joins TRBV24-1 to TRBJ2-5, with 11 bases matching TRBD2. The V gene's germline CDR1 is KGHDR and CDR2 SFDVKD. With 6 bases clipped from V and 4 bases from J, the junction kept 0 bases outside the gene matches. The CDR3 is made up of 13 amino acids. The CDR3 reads CATSTSGGETQYF. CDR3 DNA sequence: TGTGCCACCAGTACTAGCGGGGGAGAGACCCAGTACTTC.

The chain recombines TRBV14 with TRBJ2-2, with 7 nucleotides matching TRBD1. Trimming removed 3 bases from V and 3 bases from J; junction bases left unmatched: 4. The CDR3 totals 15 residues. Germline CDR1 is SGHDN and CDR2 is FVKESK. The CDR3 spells CASSHSQGDTGELFF. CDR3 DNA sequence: TGTGCCAGCAGCCACTCCCAGGGGGACACCGGGGAGCTGTTTTTT.

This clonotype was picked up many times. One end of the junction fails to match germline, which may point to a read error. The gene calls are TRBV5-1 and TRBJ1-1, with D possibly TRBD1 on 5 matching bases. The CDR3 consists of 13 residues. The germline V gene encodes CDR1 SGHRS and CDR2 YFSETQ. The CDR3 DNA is TGTGCCAGCAGCTTTCGGGGGGAGACTGAAGCTTTCTTT. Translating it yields CASSFRGETEAFF.

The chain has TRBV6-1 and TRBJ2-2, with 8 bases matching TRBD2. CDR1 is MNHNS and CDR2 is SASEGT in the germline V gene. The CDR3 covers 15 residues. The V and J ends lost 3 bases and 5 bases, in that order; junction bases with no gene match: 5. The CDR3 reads CASSDPRGGTGELFF. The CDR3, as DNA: TGTGCCAGCAGTGACCCCCGGGGGGGGACCGGGGAGCTGTTTTTT.

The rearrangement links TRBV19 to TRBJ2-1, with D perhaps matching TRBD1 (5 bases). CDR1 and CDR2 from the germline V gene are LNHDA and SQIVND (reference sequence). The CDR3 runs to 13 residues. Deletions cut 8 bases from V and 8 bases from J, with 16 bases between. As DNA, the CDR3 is TGTGCCAGTTTGGACAATACTTCGGATGAGCAGTTCTTC. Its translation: CASLDNTSDEQFF.

CDR3 bases: TGTGCCAGCACGGGGTCGTTGAACTATGGCTACACCTTC. Translating it yields CASTGSLNYGYTF. This rearrangement joins TRBV2 to TRBJ1-2; D not resolved. This CDR3 region has 13 residues. The ends were cut back, 7 bases at V and 2 bases at J, with 11 bases in the middle. Germline CDR1 is SNHLY and CDR2 is FYNNEI.

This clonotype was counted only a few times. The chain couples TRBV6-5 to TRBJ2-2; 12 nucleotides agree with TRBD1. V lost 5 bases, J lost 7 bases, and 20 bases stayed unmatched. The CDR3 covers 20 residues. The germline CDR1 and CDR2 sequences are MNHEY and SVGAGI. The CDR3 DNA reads TGTGCCAGCAGTCACGGGACAGGGGGCAGTCCGGTCGGTGTGGTCGGGGAGCTGTTTTTT. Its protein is CASSHGTGGSPVGVVGELFF.

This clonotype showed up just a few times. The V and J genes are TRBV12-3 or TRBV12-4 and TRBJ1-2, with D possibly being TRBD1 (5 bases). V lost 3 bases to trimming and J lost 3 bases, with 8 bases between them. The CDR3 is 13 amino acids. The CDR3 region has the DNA TGTGCCAGCAGTTTGAAGGGGTACTATGGCTACACCTTC. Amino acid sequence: CASSLKGYYGYTF.

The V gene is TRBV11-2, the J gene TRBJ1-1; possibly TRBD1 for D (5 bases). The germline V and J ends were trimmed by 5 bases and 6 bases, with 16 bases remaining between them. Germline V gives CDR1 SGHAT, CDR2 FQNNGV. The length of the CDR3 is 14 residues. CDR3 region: CASSDTGLLAEAFF. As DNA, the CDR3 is TGTGCCAGCAGCGACACAGGACTGCTAGCTGAAGCTTTCTTT.

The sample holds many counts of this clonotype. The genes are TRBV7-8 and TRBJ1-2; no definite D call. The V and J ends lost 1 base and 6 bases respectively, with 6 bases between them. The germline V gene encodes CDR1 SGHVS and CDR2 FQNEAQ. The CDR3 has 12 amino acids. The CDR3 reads CASSLDLNGYTF. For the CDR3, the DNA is TGTGCCAGCAGCTTAGACCTCAATGGCTACACCTTC.

The chain's CDR3 is CASSSSVFGTNEKLFF. As DNA, the CDR3 is TGTGCCAGCAGCTCCTCGGTTTTTGGAACTAATGAAAAACTGTTTTTT. The chain is built from TRBV7-9 and TRBJ1-4; D is unclear. The ends were cut back, 4 bases at V and 1 base at J, with 13 bases in the middle. The CDR3 sequence is 16 residues long. The germline V gene encodes CDR1 SEHNR and CDR2 FQNEAQ (reference sequence).

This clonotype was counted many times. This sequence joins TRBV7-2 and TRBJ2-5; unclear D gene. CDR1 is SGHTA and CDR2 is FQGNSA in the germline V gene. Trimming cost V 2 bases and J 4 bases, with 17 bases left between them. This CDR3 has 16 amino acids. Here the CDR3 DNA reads TGTGCCAGCAGCTTAAGTTGGAGACGCCGAGGAGAGACCCAGTACTTC. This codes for CASSLSWRRRGETQYF. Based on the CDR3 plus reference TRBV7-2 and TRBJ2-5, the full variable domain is GAGVSQSPSNKVTEKGKDVELRCDPISGHTALYWYRQSLGQGLEFLIYFQGNSAPDKSGLPSDRFSAERTGGSVSTLTIQRTQQEDSAVYLCASSLSWRRRGETQYFGPGTRLLVL.

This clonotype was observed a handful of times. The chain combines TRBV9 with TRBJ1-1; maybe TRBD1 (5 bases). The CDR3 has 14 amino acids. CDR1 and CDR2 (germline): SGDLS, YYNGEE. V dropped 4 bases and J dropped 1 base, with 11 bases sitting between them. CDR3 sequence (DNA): TGTGCCAGCAGCCCTATACAGGAGAACACTGAAGCTTTCTTT. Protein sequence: CASSPIQENTEAFF.

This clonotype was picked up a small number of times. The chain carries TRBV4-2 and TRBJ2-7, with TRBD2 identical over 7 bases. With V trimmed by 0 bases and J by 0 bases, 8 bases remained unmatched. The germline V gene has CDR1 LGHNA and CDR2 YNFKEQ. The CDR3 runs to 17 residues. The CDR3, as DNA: TGTGCCAGCAGCCAAGAAGCGCGGGGGACCGCCTCCTACGAGCAGTACTTC. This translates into CASSQEARGTASYEQYF.

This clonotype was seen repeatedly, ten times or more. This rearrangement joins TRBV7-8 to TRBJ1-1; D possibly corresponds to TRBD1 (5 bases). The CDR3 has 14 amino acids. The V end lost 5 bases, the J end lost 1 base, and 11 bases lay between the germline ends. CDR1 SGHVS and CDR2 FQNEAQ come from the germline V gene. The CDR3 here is CASSRDRKNTEAFF. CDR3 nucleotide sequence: TGTGCCAGCAGCCGGGACCGGAAGAACACTGAAGCTTTCTTT.

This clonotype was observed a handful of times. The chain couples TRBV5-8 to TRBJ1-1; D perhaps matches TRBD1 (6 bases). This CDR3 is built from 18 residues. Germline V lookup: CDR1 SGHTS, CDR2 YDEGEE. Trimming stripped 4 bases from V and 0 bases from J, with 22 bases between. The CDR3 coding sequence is TGTGCCAGCAGCGCTTGGACCAGGACAGCAGACTTGAACACTGAAGCTTTCTTT. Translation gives CASSAWTRTADLNTEAFF. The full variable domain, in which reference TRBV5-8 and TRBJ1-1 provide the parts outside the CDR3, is EAGVTQSPTHLIKTRGQQATLRCSPISGHTSVYWYQQALGLGLQFLLWYDEGEERNRGNFPPRFSGRQFPNYSSELNVNALELEDSALYLCASSAWTRTADLNTEAFFGQGTRLTVV.

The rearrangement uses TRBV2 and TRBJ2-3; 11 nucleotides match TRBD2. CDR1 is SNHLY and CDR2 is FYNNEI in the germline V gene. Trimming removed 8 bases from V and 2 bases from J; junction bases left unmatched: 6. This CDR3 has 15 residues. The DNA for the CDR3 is TGTGCCAGCGAACTAGCGGGGGCAAACACAGATACGCAGTATTTT. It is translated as CASELAGANTDTQYF.

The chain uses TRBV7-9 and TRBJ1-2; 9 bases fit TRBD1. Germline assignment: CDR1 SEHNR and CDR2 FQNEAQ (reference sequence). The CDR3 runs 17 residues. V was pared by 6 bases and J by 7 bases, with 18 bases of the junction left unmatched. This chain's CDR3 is CASSSRDRAVVATGYTF. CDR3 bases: TGTGCCAGCAGTTCCAGGGACAGGGCAGTTGTCGCAACTGGCTACACCTTC.

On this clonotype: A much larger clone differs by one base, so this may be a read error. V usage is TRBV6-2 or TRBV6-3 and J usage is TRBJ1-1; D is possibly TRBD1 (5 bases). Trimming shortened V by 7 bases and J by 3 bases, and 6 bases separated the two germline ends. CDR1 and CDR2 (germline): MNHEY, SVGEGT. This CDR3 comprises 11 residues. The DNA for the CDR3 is TGTGCCAGCATGGGGGACACTGAAGCTTTCTTT. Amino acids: CASMGDTEAFF.